The 18 T cell receptor beta chains listed next were all sequenced from one sample in a study of OX40 agonist ivuxolimab in advanced cancers. Repertoires were generated with immunoSEQ multiplex PCR, while TCRdb's copy carries only in-frame clones and drops some. The sample lists nearly 110,000 clones; 90% were seen once. Sequencing was performed on CD4+ or CD8+ T cells sorted from blood, taken in a trial of the OX40 agonist ivuxolimab. These receptors all stem from an adult with an advanced solid tumor such as melanoma, head and neck, liver or kidney cancer.

This rearrangement joins TRBV27 to TRBJ1-2; TRBD1 might be the D (6 bases). CDR1 is MNHEY, CDR2 SMNVEV, per germline (reference sequence). CDR3 length: 13 amino acids. Trimming pared 4 bases from V and 9 bases from J, leaving 15 bases between. CDR3 sequence (DNA): TGTGCCAGCAGTTCCCAGGGGCCGGGTAGCTACACCTTC. Protein: CASSSQGPGSYTF.

The chain combines TRBV7-2 with TRBJ2-3; 12 nucleotides agree with TRBD2. CDR3 length: 16 amino acids. Germline CDR1 SGHTA, CDR2 FQGNSA. V was pared by 5 bases and J by 5 bases, with 8 bases of the junction left unmatched. The CDR3 protein is CASSLSSGGARDTQYF. For the CDR3, the DNA is TGTGCCAGCAGCCTCTCTAGCGGGGGGGCGAGAGATACGCAGTATTTT.

The chain carries TRBV5-1 and TRBJ2-3; 10 bases are shared with TRBD2. Germline V lookup: CDR1 SGHRS, CDR2 YFSETQ. With 4 bases clipped from V and 6 bases from J, the junction kept 11 bases outside the gene matches. This CDR3 has 16 residues. The CDR3 sequence: CASSPQLAGSGDTQYF. For the CDR3, the DNA is TGCGCCAGCAGCCCCCAACTAGCGGGGAGCGGGGATACGCAGTATTTT.

The chain is built from TRBV4-3 and TRBJ2-2, with TRBD1 matching 8 bases. The CDR3 totals 17 residues. V lost 5 bases, J lost 7 bases, and 15 bases stayed unmatched. Germline V gene lookup returns CDR1 LGHNA and CDR2 YSLEER. This CDR3 reads CASSETPARQGSGELFF. The DNA of the CDR3 is TGCGCCAGCAGCGAGACGCCCGCCCGACAGGGGAGCGGGGAGCTGTTTTTT.

In DNA form, the CDR3 reads TGTGCCAGCTCACCACCCACTCTCGATACGCAGTATTTT. It encodes CASSPPTLDTQYF. The chain links TRBV18 to TRBJ2-3; the D is unclear. V lost 0 bases and J 6 bases, leaving 7 bases between the germline ends. The CDR3 is 13 residues long. Germline values: CDR1 KGHSH, CDR2 LQKENI.

This rearrangement joins TRBV7-9 to TRBJ2-3; a weak D match, TRBD1 (5 bases). The CDR3 spans 12 residues. V dropped 5 bases and J dropped 7 bases, with 10 bases sitting between them. Germline values: CDR1 SEHNR, CDR2 FQNEAQ (reference sequence). This CDR3 is CASSPTVNTQYF. CDR3 in DNA: TGTGCCAGCAGCCCGACAGTTAATACGCAGTATTTT.

The chain links TRBV9 to TRBJ1-3; no reliable D call. Germline assignment: CDR1 SGDLS and CDR2 YYNGEE. V lost 3 bases and J 8 bases, leaving 9 bases between the germline ends. CDR3 length equals 12 residues. CDR3: CASSGNMDTIYF. The CDR3 DNA follows: TGTGCCAGCAGCGGAAACATGGACACCATATATTTT.

The rearrangement uses TRBV30 and TRBJ1-2, with 7 bases that match TRBD1. CDR1 and CDR2 from the germline V gene are GTSNPN and SVGIG (reference sequence). Trimming removed 3 bases from V and 6 bases from J; junction bases left unmatched: 7. The CDR3 covers 13 residues. CDR3 in amino acids: CAWRRQGSDGYTF. Here the CDR3 DNA reads TGTGCCTGGAGACGACAGGGTTCGGATGGCTACACCTTC.

On this clone: This specimen includes other DNA sequences encoding the same CDR3. V is TRBV28 and J is TRBJ1-1; D unresolved. Trimming took 3 bases from V and 1 from J, leaving 3 bases between them. The germline gives CDR1 MDHEN, CDR2 SYDVKM. The CDR3 has 12 residues. CDR3 loop: CASSLQNTEAFF. For the CDR3, the DNA is TGTGCCAGCAGTTTGCAGAACACTGAAGCTTTCTTT.

The J gene is TRBJ2-5, the V gene TRBV28, with 11 bases identical to TRBD2. This CDR3 spans 16 amino acids. CDR1 and CDR2 (germline): MDHEN, SYDVKM. Losses at the gene ends were 9 bases for V and 5 bases for J; bases not matched to a gene: 14. This chain's CDR3 is CASGPGLAGGLETQYF. The CDR3 DNA reads TGTGCCAGTGGCCCTGGTCTAGCGGGGGGTTTGGAGACCCAGTACTTC.

The chain carries TRBV10-3 and TRBJ2-1; D uncertain. CDR1 is ENHRY and CDR2 is SYGVKD in the germline V gene. Trimming shortened V by 2 bases and J by 7 bases, and 6 bases separated the two germline ends. The CDR3 has 12 amino acids. The CDR3 loop is CAISEITNEQFF. CDR3 in DNA: TGTGCCATCAGTGAGATAACGAATGAGCAGTTCTTC.

This sequence joins TRBV6-5 and TRBJ2-7; D remains unclear. The germline gives CDR1 MNHEY, CDR2 SVGAGI. CDR3 length equals 12 residues. With 4 bases removed from V and 6 bases from J, the gap between germline ends came to 10 bases. DNA of the CDR3: TGTGCCAGCAGTTCGCCTTCGAGCGAGCAGTACTTC. Amino acid sequence: CASSSPSSEQYF.

Concerning this clone: This specimen includes other DNA sequences encoding the same CDR3. The chain joins TRBV19 to TRBJ2-7, with 8 nucleotides matching TRBD2. The length of the CDR3 is 14 residues. Germline values: CDR1 LNHDA, CDR2 SQIVND (reference sequence). The V segment lost 5 bases and the J segment 2 bases; nucleotides outside the gene matches: 5. The CDR3 protein is CASSPGGGPYEQYF. CDR3 bases: TGTGCCAGTAGTCCCGGGGGGGGCCCCTACGAGCAGTACTTC.

The chain uses TRBV28 and TRBJ1-5; D might be TRBD1 (6 bases). The V gene lost 6 bases and the J gene lost 5 bases, with 26 bases spanning the gap. The CDR3 spans 18 residues. Germline CDR1 and CDR2: MDHEN and SYDVKM. CDR3 nucleotides: TGTGCCAGCAGCCCAGAGCGGCAGGGGAAATGGTATGATCAGCCCCAGCATTTT. Its protein is CASSPERQGKWYDQPQHF.

As to this clone: The germline gene is not matched at one end of the junction; a read error may be the cause. This chain uses TRBV7-7 with TRBJ2-2; D gene uncertain. CDR3 size: 13 residues. In germline, CDR1 is SSHAT, CDR2 FNYEAQ (reference sequence). Written as DNA, the CDR3 is TGTGCTAGCAGCTTAGATTATGCCGGGGAGCTGTTTTTT. Its protein product is CASSLDYAGELFF.

The J gene is TRBJ1-2, the V gene TRBV19, with 9 bases fitting TRBD1. Germline loops: CDR1 LNHDA, CDR2 SQIVND (reference sequence). The CDR3 spans 20 residues. Trimming removed 3 bases from V and 1 base from J; junction bases left unmatched: 18. The CDR3 sequence is CASSMFTGTGYSTSNYGYTF. The CDR3 nucleotides read TGTGCCAGTAGTATGTTTACCGGGACAGGGTATAGCACGAGTAACTATGGCTACACCTTC.

CDR3 region: CASSFVPGSSYNEQFF. The CDR3 DNA is TGTGCCAGCAGCTTTGTGCCCGGGAGCTCCTACAATGAGCAGTTCTTC. The chain carries TRBV12-1 and TRBJ2-1; TRBD2, the table's D call, was not compared with the DNA. TRBV12-1 is a documented pseudogene. The CDR3 contains 16 residues.

This clone was observed a handful of times. The J gene is TRBJ2-5, the V gene TRBV18; no clear D. Trimming removed 3 bases from V and 0 bases from J, with 2 bases in between. Germline V lookup: CDR1 KGHSH, CDR2 LQKENI. CDR3 size: 12 residues. The CDR3 DNA reads TGTGCCAGCTCACCGTACCAAGAGACCCAGTACTTC. It specifies CASSPYQETQYF.